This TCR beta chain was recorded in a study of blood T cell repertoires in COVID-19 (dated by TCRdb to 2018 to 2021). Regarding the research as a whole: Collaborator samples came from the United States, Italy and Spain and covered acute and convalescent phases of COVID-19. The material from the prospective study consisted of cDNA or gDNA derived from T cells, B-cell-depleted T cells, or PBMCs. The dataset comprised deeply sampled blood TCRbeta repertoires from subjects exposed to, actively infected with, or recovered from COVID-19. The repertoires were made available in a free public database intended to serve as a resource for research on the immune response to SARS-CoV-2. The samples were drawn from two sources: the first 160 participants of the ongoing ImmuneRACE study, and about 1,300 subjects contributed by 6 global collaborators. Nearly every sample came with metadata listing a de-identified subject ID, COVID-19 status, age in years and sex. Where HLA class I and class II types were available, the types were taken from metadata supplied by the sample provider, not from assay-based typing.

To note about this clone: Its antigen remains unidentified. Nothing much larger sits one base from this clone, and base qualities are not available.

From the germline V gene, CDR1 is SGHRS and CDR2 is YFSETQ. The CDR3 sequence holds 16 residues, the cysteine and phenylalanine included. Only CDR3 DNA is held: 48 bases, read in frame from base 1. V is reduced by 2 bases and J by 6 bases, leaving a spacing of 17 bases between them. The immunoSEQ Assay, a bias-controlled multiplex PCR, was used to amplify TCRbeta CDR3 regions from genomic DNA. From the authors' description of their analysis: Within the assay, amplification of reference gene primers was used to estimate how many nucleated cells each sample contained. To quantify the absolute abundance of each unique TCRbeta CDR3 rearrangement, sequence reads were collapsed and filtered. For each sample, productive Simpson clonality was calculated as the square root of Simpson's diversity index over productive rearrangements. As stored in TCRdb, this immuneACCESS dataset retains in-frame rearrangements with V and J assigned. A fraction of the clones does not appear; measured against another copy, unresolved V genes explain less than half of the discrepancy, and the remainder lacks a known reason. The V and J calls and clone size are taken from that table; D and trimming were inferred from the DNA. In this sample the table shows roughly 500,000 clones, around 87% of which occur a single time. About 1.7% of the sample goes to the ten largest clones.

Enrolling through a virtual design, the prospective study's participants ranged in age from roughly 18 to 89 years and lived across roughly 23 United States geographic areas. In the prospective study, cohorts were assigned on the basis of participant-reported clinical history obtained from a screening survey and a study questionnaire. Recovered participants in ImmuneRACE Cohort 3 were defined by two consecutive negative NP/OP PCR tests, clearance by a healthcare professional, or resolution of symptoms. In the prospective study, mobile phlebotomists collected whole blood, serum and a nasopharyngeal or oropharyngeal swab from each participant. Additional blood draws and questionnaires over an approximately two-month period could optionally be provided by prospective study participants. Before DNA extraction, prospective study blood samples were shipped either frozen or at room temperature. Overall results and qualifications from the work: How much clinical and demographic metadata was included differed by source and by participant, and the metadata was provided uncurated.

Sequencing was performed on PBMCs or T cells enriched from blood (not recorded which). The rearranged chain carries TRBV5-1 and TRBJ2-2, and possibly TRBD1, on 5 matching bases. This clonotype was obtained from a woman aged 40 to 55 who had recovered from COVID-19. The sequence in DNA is TGCGCCAGCAGCTTTCCTTTGGACAATAGCCCCGGGGAGCTGTTTTTT. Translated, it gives CASSFPLDNSPGELFF.